This T cell receptor beta chain was sequenced during a study of cytotoxic CD8 clonotypes in ibrutinib-treated CLL. Study-level information: Response samples were taken after a median approximately 13 months of treatment, range 6 to 36.

CDR1 and CDR2 from the germline V gene are SGDLS and YYNGEE. Trimming pared 2 bases from V and 6 bases from J, leaving 14 bases between. The CDR3 consists of 14 residues. TCRdb's table, derived via immunoSEQ multiplex PCR, lists solely in-frame clones and lacks some. The sample lists approximately 47,000 clones; about three fifths were seen once. For TCR beta libraries, about 2 micrograms of genomic DNA were obtained from cryopreserved PBMCs. This specimen was PBMCs, taken after 24 months of ibrutinib treatment. The V gene is TRBV9, the J gene TRBJ1-1, with D tentatively TRBD1 (6 bases). The receptor's source is a human donor with chronic lymphocytic leukemia. CDR3 amino acids: CASSVLQGSAEAFF. The DNA for the CDR3 is TGTGCCAGCAGCGTGTTACAGGGAAGCGCTGAAGCTTTCTTT.